Sequencing of this T cell receptor beta chain was carried out in a study of T cell responses to AZD1222 COVID-19 vaccine. Second-dose intervals of approximately 4 or approximately 12 weeks were pooled. Remarks on this clone: Its cognate antigen is unknown. This sample includes further DNA sequences coding for the same CDR3.

Study findings and constraints: Only a handful of AZD1222 recipients, six or seven in all, had baseline seropositivity. A mostly white British donor set with more females was recruited, and clonal diversity was possibly underestimated.

Assay: immunoSEQ multiplex PCR; the TCRdb copy retains only in-frame clones and omits some. The table records 150,000 to 190,000 clones, over 80% of them present only once. This material consisted of peripheral blood, taken 28 days after the second AZD1222 dose. The source of this sequence is an adult who received the AZD1222 COVID-19 vaccine.

This chain's CDR3 is CASSLGGGNTEAFF. The CDR3 DNA follows: TGTGCCAGCAGCCTGGGGGGAGGGAACACTGAAGCTTTCTTT. V is TRBV5-4 and J is TRBJ1-1; tentatively, D is TRBD1 (5 bases). CDR3 length: 14 residues. CDR1 is SGHNT and CDR2 is YYREEE in the germline V gene (reference sequence). V was shortened by 4 bases and J by 1 base, with 11 bases between the two germline ends.